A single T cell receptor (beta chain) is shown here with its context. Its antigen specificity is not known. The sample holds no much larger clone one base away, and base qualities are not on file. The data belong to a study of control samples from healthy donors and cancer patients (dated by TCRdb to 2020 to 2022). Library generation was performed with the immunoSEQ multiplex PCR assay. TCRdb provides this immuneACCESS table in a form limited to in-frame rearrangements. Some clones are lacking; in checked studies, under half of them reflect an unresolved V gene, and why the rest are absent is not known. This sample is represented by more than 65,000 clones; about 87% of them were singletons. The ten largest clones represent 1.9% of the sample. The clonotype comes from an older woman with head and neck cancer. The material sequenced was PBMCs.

The nucleotides are TGTGCCAGCAGACGAACAGGGGGGGGCTATGGCTACACCTTC. Its product reads: CASRRTGGGYGYTF. The rearrangement joined TRBV14 to TRBJ1-2, with TRBD1 matching 8 junction bases. In the germline V gene, CDR1 corresponds to SGHDN and CDR2 to FVKESK. Here V drops 6 bases and J drops 4 bases, and the junction holds 7 bases not matched to any gene. From the cysteine through the phenylalanine, the CDR3 covers 14 amino acids. The entry retains the CDR3 DNA only, 42 bases that are in frame from base 1.